Listed below are T cell receptor beta chains from one sample, sequenced in a study of CD8 T cells in Susac syndrome. TCRdb redid the calling of the immunoSEQ multiplex PCR reads with MiXCR, one entry per CDR3 protein. The sample records roughly 120,000 distinct CDR3 sequences, approximately 96% being singletons. Sequencing used CD4+ T cells from PBMCs. The source of these receptors is a human donor in good health. The CDR3 runs from the conserved cysteine through the conserved F or W. Fields, in order: J gene, clone size, V gene, D gene, CDR3 protein, CDR3 DNA. D genes are given only for firm matches. Where a row states a size, it is once, few, many or the class of an expanded clone; other rows omit it.

TRBJ1-3	-	TRBV18	-	CASSPLMGKAGNTIYF	TGTGCCAGCTCCCCCCTCATGGGGAAGGCTGGAAACACCATATATTTT
TRBJ1-5	-	TRBV20-1	-	CSAGGSFNQPQHF	TGCAGTGCCGGGGGGAGCTTCAATCAGCCCCAGCATTTT
TRBJ1-5	-	TRBV19	TRBD1	CASSMDRNQPQHF	TGTGCCAGTAGTATGGACAGGAATCAGCCCCAGCATTTT
TRBJ2-2	-	TRBV18	-	CASSPDGVNGELFF	TGTGCCAGCTCACCCGACGGGGTGAACGGGGAGCTGTTTTTT
TRBJ2-3	-	TRBV20-1	-	CSANEIASTDTQYF	TGCAGTGCTAATGAGATAGCATCGACAGATACGCAGTATTTT
TRBJ2-6	-	TRBV7-2	-	CASSSQSSGANVLTF	TGTGCCAGCAGCTCCCAGAGCTCTGGGGCCAACGTCCTGACTTTC
TRBJ1-1	-	TRBV4-1	-	CASSPTFQTNTEAFF	TGCGCCAGCAGCCCCACCTTCCAGACGAACACTGAAGCTTTCTTT
TRBJ2-7	-	TRBV12-3/TRBV12-4	TRBD1	CASSWDRGYEQYF	TGTGCCAGCAGTTGGGACAGGGGGTACGAGCAGTACTTC
TRBJ2-7	-	TRBV2	TRBD2	CATGGYEQYF	TGTGCCACGGGGGGTTACGAGCAGTACTTC
TRBJ2-6	-	TRBV2	TRBD1	CASSTQGAAGANVLTF	TGTGCCAGCAGTACGCAGGGGGCGGCGGGGGCCAACGTCCTGACTTTC
TRBJ1-1	-	TRBV4-1	TRBD1	CASSHHRDRGLGTEAFF	TGCGCCAGCAGCCATCACCGGGACAGGGGGCTAGGCACTGAAGCTTTCTTT
TRBJ2-1	-	TRBV19	TRBD2	CASSIGGRALNEQFF	TGTGCCAGTAGTATCGGGGGGAGGGCCCTCAATGAGCAGTTCTTC
TRBJ2-5	-	TRBV29-1	-	CSVGRMRETQYF	TGCAGCGTTGGAAGGATGAGGGAGACCCAGTACTTC
TRBJ1-2	-	TRBV5-1	-	CASSSTGIIGYTF	TGCGCCAGCAGCTCTACAGGGATTATTGGCTACACCTTC
TRBJ2-1	once	TRBV20-1	-	CSARAHNEQFF	TGCAGTGCTAGAGCCCACAATGAGCAGTTCTTC
TRBJ2-7	-	TRBV5-1	TRBD1	CASSTRTGPYEQYF	TGCGCCAGCAGCACCCGGACAGGGCCCTACGAGCAGTACTTC
TRBJ1-2	-	TRBV6-6	-	CASDGLYGYTF	TGTGCCAGCGATGGCCTCTATGGCTACACCTTC
TRBJ1-5	-	TRBV2	-	CASSRERGNQPQHF	TGTGCCAGCAGCCGCGAGAGGGGCAATCAGCCCCAGCATTTT
TRBJ2-3	-	TRBV4-1	-	CASSHPTYRRSRTDTQYF	TGCGCCAGCAGCCACCCCACATACAGGAGATCCCGCACAGATACGCAGTATTTT
TRBJ1-1	-	TRBV2	-	CASRPTGLGTEAFF	TGTGCCAGCAGGCCCACAGGGCTAGGCACTGAAGCTTTCTTT
TRBJ1-1	-	TRBV20-1	-	CSAPPRVNTEAFF	TGCAGTGCCCCGCCTCGTGTGAACACTGAAGCTTTCTTT
TRBJ1-4	-	TRBV30	-	CAWSDLGANNEKLFF	TGTGCCTGGAGCGACCTAGGAGCCAATAATGAAAAACTGTTTTTT
TRBJ2-1	once	TRBV18	-	CASSPRGGEQFF	TGTGCCAGCTCACCACGGGGTGGGGAGCAGTTCTTC
TRBJ2-5	-	TRBV20-1	-	CSASLDFRETQYF	TGCAGTGCTAGTTTGGATTTTAGGGAGACCCAGTACTTC
TRBJ1-5	-	TRBV7-2	-	CASSLAIRQGNQPQHF	TGTGCCAGCAGCCTAGCCATTCGACAGGGCAATCAGCCCCAGCATTTT
TRBJ2-6	-	TRBV29-1	-	CSVVSGGSLSGANVLTF	TGCAGCGTTGTATCGGGTGGTTCCCTCTCTGGGGCCAACGTCCTGACTTTC
TRBJ2-5	-	TRBV5-4	TRBD2	CASSSTAGGQETQYF	TGTGCCAGCAGCTCGACAGCGGGAGGTCAAGAGACCCAGTACTTC
TRBJ1-2	-	TRBV29-1	-	CSVDKKAAGYYGYTF	TGCAGCGTTGACAAGAAGGCCGCAGGCTACTATGGCTACACCTTC
TRBJ2-7	-	TRBV2	-	CASSPKIDYEQYF	TGTGCCAGCAGCCCCAAGATCGACTACGAGCAGTACTTC
TRBJ1-2	-	TRBV13	-	CASRGDGPYYGYTF	TGTGCCAGCAGGGGGGACGGGCCCTACTATGGCTACACCTTC
TRBJ2-3	-	TRBV2	TRBD1	CASSGQGNTDTQYF	TGTGCCAGCAGCGGACAGGGGAACACAGATACGCAGTATTTT
TRBJ2-1	-	TRBV30	TRBD2	CAWPGLADYNEQFF	TGTGCCTGGCCCGGACTAGCGGATTACAATGAGCAGTTCTTC
TRBJ2-3	-	TRBV25-1	-	CASSGRSGWDTQYF	TGTGCCAGCAGTGGGAGGTCAGGGTGGGATACGCAGTATTTT